These 32 T cell receptor beta chains share one sample of origin, sequenced in a study of T cell changes during pregnancy in multiple sclerosis. Assay used: immunoSEQ multiplex PCR; TCRdb lists only in-frame clones, some missing. In the table there are roughly 67,000 clones, roughly 92% of which are singletons. The specimen was peripheral blood, collected in the second trimester of pregnancy. These receptors originate from a female donor with multiple sclerosis, enrolled in a pregnancy study.

This clone was counted a single time. The rearrangement joins TRBV5-1 to TRBJ1-2, with 8 bases matching TRBD1. This CDR3 region has 13 residues. Germline loops: CDR1 SGHRS, CDR2 YFSETQ. J lost 8 bases, V lost 3 bases, and 6 bases had no gene match. CDR3 protein: CASSSAQGGGYTF. DNA for the CDR3: TGCGCCAGCAGCTCCGCACAGGGGGGGGGCTACACCTTC. Using reference TRBV5-1 and TRBJ1-2 for the parts outside the CDR3, the full variable domain is KAGVTQTPRYLIKTRGQQVTLSCSPISGHRSVSWYQQTPGQGLQFLFEYFSETQRNKGNFPGRFSGRQFSNSRSEMNVSTLELGDSALYLCASSSAQGGGYTFGSGTRLTVV.

CDR3 residues: CASSPGLAGKYNEQFF. The CDR3, as DNA: TGTGCCAGCTCACCGGGGCTAGCGGGGAAGTACAATGAGCAGTTCTTC. The V call is TRBV18, the J call TRBJ2-1, with 9 positions matching TRBD2. This CDR3 contains 16 residues. J gave up 4 bases and V 3 bases, and 7 bases lay outside the gene matches. From germline, CDR1 is KGHSH and CDR2 LQKENI.

This clone was found a few times. V usage is TRBV19 and J usage is TRBJ1-1; 8 nucleotides align to TRBD1. The CDR3 runs to 15 residues. Trimming removed 5 bases from V and 3 bases from J; junction bases left unmatched: 8. Germline values: CDR1 LNHDA, CDR2 SQIVND (reference sequence). CDR3 nucleotides: TGTGCCAGTAGTCGCTGGACAGGGCGGGACACTGAAGCTTTCTTT. This codes for CASSRWTGRDTEAFF.

V and J are TRBV6-1 and TRBJ1-4; 8 nucleotides agree with TRBD1. Trimming took 3 bases from V and 7 from J; bases not matched to a gene: 7. Germline-derived CDR1 and CDR2 are MNHNS and SASEGT. This CDR3 is built from 15 residues. CDR3 amino acids: CASSDYNRGSEKLFF. CDR3 nucleotide sequence: TGTGCCAGCAGTGATTATAACAGGGGGAGTGAAAAACTGTTTTTT.

The V call is TRBV7-6, the J call TRBJ1-5; unclear D gene. Germline-derived CDR1 and CDR2 are SGHVS and FNYEAQ. The CDR3 has 14 residues. The V and J ends lost 5 bases and 0 bases respectively, with 8 bases between them. CDR3 loop: CASSLDSSNQPQHF. CDR3 nucleotides: TGTGCCAGCAGCCTAGACTCTAGCAATCAGCCCCAGCATTTT.

This rearrangement joins TRBV2 to TRBJ2-3; TRBD2 agrees at 11 bases. The CDR3 length is 15 residues. Per germline, CDR1 SNHLY and CDR2 FYNNEI. The V and J ends lost 9 bases and 2 bases, in that order; junction bases with no gene match: 7. CDR3 sequence (DNA): TGTGCCAGTAGGGAACTAGCGGGGGTCACAGATACGCAGTATTTT. Protein product: CASRELAGVTDTQYF.

The rearrangement joins TRBV2 to TRBJ1-1; TRBD1 matches 10 bases. Per germline, CDR1 SNHLY and CDR2 FYNNEI. V lost 4 bases to trimming and J lost 7 bases; unmatched junction nucleotides: 12. The CDR3 is 16 amino acids. DNA for the CDR3: TGTGCCAGCAGTGGGGCCGGGGACAGGGGAGGTTATGAAGCTTTCTTT. It codes for CASSGAGDRGGYEAFF.

This sequence joins TRBV28 and TRBJ2-2, with 7 bases matching TRBD1. The germline V gene encodes CDR1 MDHEN and CDR2 SYDVKM. The CDR3 consists of 15 residues. The J segment lost 5 bases and the V segment lost 5 bases, leaving 8 bases of the junction unmatched. The CDR3 region is CASSLPGQLTGELFF. In nucleotides, the CDR3 is TGTGCCAGCAGTCTGCCGGGACAGTTAACCGGGGAGCTGTTTTTT.

The chain recombines TRBV29-1 with TRBJ2-5, with D possibly matching TRBD2 (6 bases). This CDR3 has 12 amino acids. Germline lookup yields CDR1 SQVTM and CDR2 ANQGSEA. V lost 4 bases and J 9 bases, leaving 15 bases between the germline ends. CDR3 coding DNA: TGCAGCGTTGTTGGGGACGGAGGGGCCCAGTACTTC. The encoded protein is CSVVGDGGAQYF.

This clone was detected only a few times. The V call is TRBV7-9, the J call TRBJ1-6; TRBD1 agrees at 7 bases. The CDR3 covers 14 residues. V gave up 3 bases and J gave up 11 bases; unmatched junction bases: 7. Looked up from germline, CDR1 is SEHNR and CDR2 is FQNEAQ (reference sequence). CDR3 DNA: TGTGCCAGCAGCTTCGGACAGGTCCGGCCACCCCTCCACTTT. Amino acids: CASSFGQVRPPLHF.

This chain connects TRBV6-1 to TRBJ2-5; tentatively, D is TRBD2 (6 bases). The germline V and J ends were trimmed by 4 bases and 3 bases, with 9 bases remaining between them. The CDR3 is made up of 13 amino acids. Germline V gene data show CDR1 as MNHNS and CDR2 as SASEGT. The CDR3 sequence: CASSARTKETQYF. As DNA, the CDR3 is TGTGCCAGCAGTGCCCGGACTAAAGAGACCCAGTACTTC.

This clone was seen a single time. The chain has TRBV2 and TRBJ1-2; TRBD1 might be the D (5 bases). The CDR3 runs to 16 residues. Deletions cut 5 bases from V and 3 bases from J, with 19 bases between. Germline V CDR1 and CDR2: SNHLY, FYNNEI. Written as DNA, the CDR3 is TGTGCCAGCAGTCCCAACCCGACAGACCGCTACTATGGCTACACCTTC. This encodes CASSPNPTDRYYGYTF.

V gene TRBV6-4 combines with J gene TRBJ2-3, with D perhaps TRBD2 (6 bases). This CDR3 has 14 amino acids. Trimming pared 2 bases from V and 4 bases from J, leaving 10 bases between. Germline V gives CDR1 MRHNA, CDR2 SNTAGT. Written as DNA, the CDR3 is TGTGCCAGCAGTGACCCAGGGAGGTCAGATACGCAGTATTTT. It encodes CASSDPGRSDTQYF.

This clone was counted a single time. DNA for the CDR3: TGTGCCAGCAGCTCACCAGGGGGAAAAAACATTCAGTACTTC. Its protein is CASSSPGGKNIQYF. V usage is TRBV7-2 and J usage is TRBJ2-4, with 7 nucleotides matching TRBD1. CDR1 and CDR2 (germline): SGHTA, FQGNSA. The CDR3 spans 14 residues. V was clipped by 4 bases and J by 4 bases; unmatched bases: 4.

The chain couples TRBV5-4 to TRBJ2-7; TRBD1 is a possible D gene (6 bases). The ends were cut back, 1 base at V and 5 bases at J, with 10 bases in the middle. Germline V gives CDR1 SGHNT, CDR2 YYREEE (reference sequence). This CDR3 is built from 13 residues. Written as DNA, the CDR3 is TGTGCCAGCAGCTTGCCAGGGGATCACGAGCAGTACTTC. Translation gives CASSLPGDHEQYF.

V and J are TRBV4-2 and TRBJ2-3, with a tentative D call TRBD2 (5 bases). Trimming took off 3 bases at V and 4 bases at J, with 17 bases between the two ends. The germline V gene encodes CDR1 LGHNA and CDR2 YNFKEQ. CDR3 length equals 16 residues. The CDR3 region is CASSQGWAEDADTQYF. The CDR3 DNA follows: TGTGCCAGCAGCCAGGGGTGGGCGGAGGACGCAGATACGCAGTATTTT.

The genes are TRBV30 and TRBJ2-1, with 11 bases that match TRBD2. Germline CDR1 GTSNPN, CDR2 SVGIG (reference sequence). The V and J ends lost 7 bases and 4 bases, in that order; junction bases with no gene match: 6. The length of the CDR3 is 14 residues. Written as DNA, the CDR3 is TGTGCCTTAGTAGCGGGAGGGTCATACAATGAGCAGTTCTTC. As protein: CALVAGGSYNEQFF.

In this sample, this clone turned up once. The chain recombines TRBV7-7 with TRBJ2-1; 14 bases line up with TRBD2. Germline assignment: CDR1 SSHAT and CDR2 FNYEAQ (reference sequence). With 5 bases clipped from V and 8 bases from J, the junction kept 8 bases outside the gene matches. The CDR3 is 16 residues long. The CDR3 sequence is CASSPLTTSGGDEQFF. CDR3 DNA: TGTGCCAGCAGCCCCCTGACGACTAGCGGGGGGGATGAGCAGTTCTTC.

The rearrangement links TRBV18 to TRBJ2-7; D is possibly TRBD1 (6 bases). CDR1 is KGHSH, CDR2 LQKENI, per germline. The CDR3 has 16 amino acids. The V gene lost 2 bases and the J gene lost 4 bases, with 18 bases spanning the gap. The CDR3 DNA follows: TGTGCCAGCTCACCAGGGGCCCTCCAAGGGGGTTACGAGCAGTACTTC. Protein sequence: CASSPGALQGGYEQYF. Full variable domain (remainder filled in from reference TRBV18 and TRBJ2-7): NAGVMQNPRHLVRRRGQEARLRCSPMKGHSHVYWYRQLPEEGLKFMVYLQKENIIDESGMPKERFSAEFPKEGPSILRIQQVVRGDSAAYFCASSPGALQGGYEQYFGPGTRLTVT.

V gene TRBV14 combines with J gene TRBJ2-1; the D gene is possibly TRBD2 (6 bases). The CDR3 is 11 residues long. CDR1 and CDR2 (germline): SGHDN, FVKESK. Trimming removed 6 bases at V and 12 bases at J, with 12 bases between. As DNA, the CDR3 is TGTGCCAGCAGGGGCGGGGTTGTGCAGTTCTTC. It is translated as CASRGGVVQFF.

The chain combines TRBV7-8 with TRBJ1-2; D possibly corresponds to TRBD1 (5 bases). CDR3 size: 16 residues. Per germline, CDR1 SGHVS and CDR2 FQNEAQ. The germline V and J ends were trimmed by 5 bases and 4 bases, with 20 bases remaining between them. This CDR3 is CASSPKTAISLYGYTF. CDR3 nucleotides: TGTGCCAGCAGCCCCAAGACAGCGATTTCACTCTATGGCTACACCTTC.

The V gene is TRBV11-2, the J gene TRBJ2-7; 13 positions match TRBD2. This CDR3 has 14 amino acids. The germline V gene has CDR1 SGHAT and CDR2 FQNNGV. Trimming at V came to 3 bases and at J to 7 bases, leaving 3 bases not matched to a gene. The CDR3 here is CASSFGLAGAEQYF. In nucleotides, the CDR3 is TGTGCCAGCAGCTTCGGACTAGCGGGAGCGGAGCAGTACTTC.

The V and J genes are TRBV7-2 and TRBJ1-3; D is undetermined. V was clipped by 1 base and J by 0 bases, with 10 bases between them. Germline lookup yields CDR1 SGHTA and CDR2 FQGNSA. The CDR3 covers 16 residues. This CDR3 reads CASSLVFGSSGNTIYF. Written as DNA, the CDR3 is TGTGCCAGCAGCTTAGTGTTCGGGAGCTCTGGAAACACCATATATTTT. Full variable domain (remainder filled in from reference TRBV7-2 and TRBJ1-3): GAGVSQSPSNKVTEKGKDVELRCDPISGHTALYWYRQSLGQGLEFLIYFQGNSAPDKSGLPSDRFSAERTGGSVSTLTIQRTQQEDSAVYLCASSLVFGSSGNTIYFGEGSWLTVV.

The CDR3 DNA sequence: TGTGCCTGGAGTGTATCCCGGGACAGGGGCTTCTCTGGAAACACCATATATTTT. Translating it yields CAWSVSRDRGFSGNTIYF. V is TRBV30 and J is TRBJ1-3, with 10 bases fitting TRBD1. Germline CDR1 GTSNPN, CDR2 SVGIG (reference sequence). V was pared by 0 bases and J by 0 bases, with 8 bases of the junction left unmatched. CDR3 length: 18 amino acids. Full variable domain (remainder filled in from reference TRBV30 and TRBJ1-3): SQTIHQWPATLVQPVGSPLSLECTVEGTSNPNLYWYRQAAGRGLQLLFYSVGIGQISSEVPQNLSASRPQDRQFILSSKKLLLSDSGFYLCAWSVSRDRGFSGNTIYFGEGSWLTVV.

This chain uses TRBV9 with TRBJ2-2; 8 positions match TRBD1. V shed 2 bases and J 5 bases; nucleotides not matched to a gene: 5. This CDR3 has 15 residues. Germline V gene sequence: CDR1 SGDLS, CDR2 YYNGEE. The CDR3 spells CASSVQTGETGELFF. In nucleotides, the CDR3 is TGTGCCAGCAGCGTCCAGACAGGGGAGACCGGGGAGCTGTTTTTT. The entire variable domain, with the rest obtained from reference TRBV9 and TRBJ2-2, is as follows: DSGVTQTPKHLITATGQRVTLRCSPRSGDLSVYWYQQSLDQGLQFLIQYYNGEERAKGNILERFSAQQFPDLHSELNLSSLELGDSALYFCASSVQTGETGELFFGEGSRLTVL.

The chain is built from TRBV29-1 and TRBJ2-5, with TRBD1 as a possible D gene (6 bases). Trimming pared 6 bases from V and 9 bases from J, leaving 17 bases between. This CDR3 region has 12 residues. The germline V gene encodes CDR1 SQVTM and CDR2 ANQGSEA. The CDR3 coding sequence is TGCAGCGTGATCCGGGACACAAAGCCCCAGTACTTC. It codes for CSVIRDTKPQYF.

The rearrangement links TRBV19 to TRBJ1-1, with 9 bases matching TRBD1. J gave up 4 bases and V 10 bases, and 7 bases lay outside the gene matches. The CDR3 is made up of 13 amino acids. Germline V gene data show CDR1 as LNHDA and CDR2 as SQIVND (reference sequence). CDR3 sequence reads: CATRDREGTEAFF. The CDR3 nucleotides read TGTGCCACCAGGGACAGGGAGGGCACTGAAGCTTTCTTT. The full variable domain, in which reference TRBV19 and TRBJ1-1 provide the parts outside the CDR3, is DGGITQSPKYLFRKEGQNVTLSCEQNLNHDAMYWYRQDPGQGLRLIYYSQIVNDFQKGDIAEGYSVSREKKESFPLTVTSAQKNPTAFYLCATRDREGTEAFFGQGTRLTVV.

For the CDR3, the DNA is TGTGCCAGCAGCCCTCCGAATCAGCCCCAGCATTTT. This codes for CASSPPNQPQHF. The chain recombines TRBV7-2 with TRBJ1-5; unclear D gene. CDR3 length equals 12 residues. Germline V gene data show CDR1 as SGHTA and CDR2 as FQGNSA. V was cut by 5 bases and J by 4 bases, with 6 bases left in between.

The gene calls are TRBV6-1 and TRBJ1-5; a weak D match, TRBD1 (5 bases). The germline gives CDR1 MNHNS, CDR2 SASEGT. This CDR3 comprises 15 residues. V was shortened by 1 base and J by 2 bases, with 9 bases between the two germline ends. The CDR3 region is CASSEGTYGNQPQHF. The CDR3 DNA is TGTGCCAGCAGTGAAGGGACATATGGCAATCAGCCCCAGCATTTT.

The genes are TRBV20-1 and TRBJ2-3; D remains unclear. Germline V lookup: CDR1 DFQATT, CDR2 SNEGSKA (reference sequence). The CDR3 covers 11 residues. The V and J ends lost 3 bases and 3 bases respectively, with 4 bases between them. This CDR3 reads CSASLTDTQYF. CDR3 nucleotides: TGCAGTGCTAGTCTTACAGATACGCAGTATTTT.

The table lists this clone with a count of one. The chain's CDR3 is CASSAGLAGGAYEQYF. The DNA of the CDR3 is TGTGCCAGCAGCGCCGGACTAGCGGGAGGGGCCTACGAGCAGTACTTC. The chain carries TRBV7-9 and TRBJ2-7, with 15 bases fitting TRBD2. The CDR3 totals 16 residues. From germline, CDR1 is SEHNR and CDR2 FQNEAQ (reference sequence). J gave up 2 bases and V 5 bases, and 4 bases lay outside the gene matches.

V usage is TRBV30 and J usage is TRBJ1-3; D is perhaps TRBD1 (5 bases). Germline CDR1 and CDR2: GTSNPN and SVGIG (reference sequence). V lost 2 bases to trimming and J lost 3 bases, with 17 bases between them. There are 16 residues in the CDR3. The DNA for the CDR3 is TGTGCCTGGAGTATCGGTTGGGAAGGGGTTGGAAACACCATATATTTT. Its translation: CAWSIGWEGVGNTIYF.